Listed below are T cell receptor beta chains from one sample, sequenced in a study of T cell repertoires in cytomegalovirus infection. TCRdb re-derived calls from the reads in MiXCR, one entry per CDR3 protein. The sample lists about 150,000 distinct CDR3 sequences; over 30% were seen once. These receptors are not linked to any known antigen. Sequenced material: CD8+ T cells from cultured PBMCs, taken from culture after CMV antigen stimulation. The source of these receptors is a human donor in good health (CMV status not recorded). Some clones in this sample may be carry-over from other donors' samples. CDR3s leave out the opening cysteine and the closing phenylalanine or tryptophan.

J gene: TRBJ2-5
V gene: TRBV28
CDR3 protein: ASSYPDGLPVRTQY

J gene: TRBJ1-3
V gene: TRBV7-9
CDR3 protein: ASSSEKTRSGNTIY

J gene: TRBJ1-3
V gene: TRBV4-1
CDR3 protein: ASSRNRESNTIY

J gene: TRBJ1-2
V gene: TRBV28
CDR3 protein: ASSSMRDRGPIYGYT

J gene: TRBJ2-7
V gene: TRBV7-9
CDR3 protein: ASTPGTAYEQY

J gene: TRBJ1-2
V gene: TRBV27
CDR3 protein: ASSSVSGYGYT

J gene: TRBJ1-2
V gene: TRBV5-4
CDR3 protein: ASSPYRGLYGYT

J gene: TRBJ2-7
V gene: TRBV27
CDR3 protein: ASSLNPSGGGEQY

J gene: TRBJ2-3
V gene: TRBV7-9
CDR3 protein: ASSQGLSGPDTQY

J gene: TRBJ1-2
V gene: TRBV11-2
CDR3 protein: ASSPTQVKSNYGYT